This T cell receptor beta chain emerged from a study of T cells after yellow fever vaccination. TCRdb used MiXCR to reprocess the 5' RACE reads, holding one entry per CDR3 protein. Among 450,000 to 550,000 distinct CDR3 sequences, about a fifth were seen once, and the ten largest hold about 16%. The CDR3 has 12 residues. Germline CDR1 and CDR2: DFQATT and SNEGSKA (reference sequence). V gave up 3 bases and J gave up 3 bases, with 8 bases separating them. This clonotype was picked up a small number of times. This chain joins TRBV20-1 and TRBJ2-5; D may be TRBD1 (6 bases). The material was PBMCs, obtained more than 20 days after the first yellow fever vaccination. The receptor comes from a man between 18 and 29 years old who received the YFV17D yellow fever vaccine. CDR3 sequence reads: CSARKGEETQYF. For the CDR3, the DNA is TGCAGTGCTAGGAAGGGGGAAGAGACCCAGTACTTC.